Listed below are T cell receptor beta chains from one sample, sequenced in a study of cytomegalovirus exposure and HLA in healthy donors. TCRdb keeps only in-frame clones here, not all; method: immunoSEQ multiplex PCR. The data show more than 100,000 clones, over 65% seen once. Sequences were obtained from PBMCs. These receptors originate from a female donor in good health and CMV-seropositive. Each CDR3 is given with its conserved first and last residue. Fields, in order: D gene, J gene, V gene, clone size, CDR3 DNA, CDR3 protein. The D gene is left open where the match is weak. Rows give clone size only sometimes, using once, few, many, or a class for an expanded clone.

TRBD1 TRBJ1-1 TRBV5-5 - TGTGCCAGCACCGACACAGGGGGAAACACTGAAGCTTTCTTT CASTDTGGNTEAFF
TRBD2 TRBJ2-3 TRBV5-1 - TGCGCCAGCAGTTCCGGGACTAGCGGGAGGGGAGATACGCAGTATTTT CASSSGTSGRGDTQYF
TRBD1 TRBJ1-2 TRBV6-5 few TGTGCCAGCAGCTCACAGGGGGATCGTGGCTACACCTTC CASSSQGDRGYTF
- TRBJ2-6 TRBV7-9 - TGTGCCAGCAGCTTCCCCCTGTCTGGGGCCAACGTCCTGACTTTC CASSFPLSGANVLTF
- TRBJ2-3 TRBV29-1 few TGCAGCGTTTTACAACATACGCAGTATTTT CSVLQHTQYF
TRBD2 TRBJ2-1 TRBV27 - TGTGCCAGCAGTCCTATACTGAGCGGGGAGGCCTCCTACAATGAGCAGTTCTTC CASSPILSGEASYNEQFF
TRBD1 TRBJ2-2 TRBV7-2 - TGTGCCAGCAGCTTAGGACAGGGGGCGGGCACCGGGGAGCTGTTTTTT CASSLGQGAGTGELFF
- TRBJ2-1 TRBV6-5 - TGTGCCAGCAGTCTACAGGCCACCCCGGGCAATGAGCAGTTCTTC CASSLQATPGNEQFF
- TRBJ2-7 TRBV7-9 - TGTGCCAGCAGCTTATTTGTGGGGAGAAGGAACGAGCAGTACTTC CASSLFVGRRNEQYF
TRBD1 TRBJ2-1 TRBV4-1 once TGCGCCAGCAGCCAACCCCGGGACAGTTACAATGAGCAGTTCTTC CASSQPRDSYNEQFF
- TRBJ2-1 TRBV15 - TGTGCCACCAGCAGAGATCCGACTAGCTACAATGAGCAGTTCTTC CATSRDPTSYNEQFF
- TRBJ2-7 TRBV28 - TGTGCCAGCAGTTTAGCCAGTATGACAGGCGGAAACTACGAGCAGTACTTC CASSLASMTGGNYEQYF
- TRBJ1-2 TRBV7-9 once TGTGCCAGCAGCTCCACAGGGGGCTACACCTTC CASSSTGGYTF
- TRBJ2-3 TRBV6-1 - TGTGCCAGCAGTGAACAAGGGGCAGATACGCAGTATTTT CASSEQGADTQYF
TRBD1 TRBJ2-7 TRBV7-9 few TGTGCCAGCAGCCCCTGGACAGGGAACGAGCAGTACTTC CASSPWTGNEQYF
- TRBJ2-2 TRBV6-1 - TGTGCCAGCAGTGAGGCGCTGTTTTTT CASSEALFF
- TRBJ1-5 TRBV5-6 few TGTGCCAGCAGCTTGTCCGGGACAATGAGAAATCAGCCCCAGCATTTT CASSLSGTMRNQPQHF
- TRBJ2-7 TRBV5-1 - TGCGCCAGCAGCTTGGAGTCTAGCACGGGGGAGCAGTACTTC CASSLESSTGEQYF
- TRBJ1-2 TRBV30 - TGTGCCTGGACCCCCACAGCCCCTAACTATGGCTACACCTTC CAWTPTAPNYGYTF
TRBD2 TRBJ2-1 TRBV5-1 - TGCGCCAGCAGCAAACAGCGGGGGGACTTTACGGAGCAGTTCTTC CASSKQRGDFTEQFF
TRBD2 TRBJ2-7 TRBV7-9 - TGTTCCAGCAGCTTAGATGCTAGCGGATCCTACGAGCAGTACTTC CSSSLDASGSYEQYF
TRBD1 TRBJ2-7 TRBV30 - TGTGCCTGGAGTCGGGACAGCTCCTACGAGCAGTACTTC CAWSRDSSYEQYF
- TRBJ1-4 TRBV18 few TGTGCCAGCTCACCTAGACAGGCCGAAACTAATGAAAAACTGTTTTTT CASSPRQAETNEKLFF